This T cell receptor (beta chain) stems from a study of shared clonotypes between healthy human individuals. Donors comprised only Caucasian adults living in Nashville, Tennessee. The germline CDR1 and CDR2 sequences are KGHSH and LQKENI. V was clipped by 3 bases and J by 2 bases, with 9 bases between them. CDR3 length: 14 residues. PCR replicates performed on unsorted PBMC used around 310 ng DNA, tens of thousands of T cell genomes. Only in-frame clones appear in the TCRdb table, and some are missing; sequencing was by immunoSEQ multiplex PCR. Of about 510,000 clones in the sample, about four fifths were seen once.

The TCR comes from a middle-aged woman in good health. Some clones in this sample may be carry-over from other donors' samples. The sequenced sample was PBMCs. V and J are TRBV18 and TRBJ2-3; D call uncertain. DNA of the CDR3: TGTGCCAGCTCACCGCTAGGAGACACAGATACGCAGTATTTT. Its protein is CASSPLGDTDTQYF.